Sequencing of this T cell receptor beta chain was carried out in a study of blood T cell repertoires in COVID-19. Study context: The United States, Italy and Spain provided the acute and convalescent COVID-19 samples. PBMCs, B-cell-depleted T cells, or T cells were the source of the cDNA or gDNA that made up the material.

In the authors' methods: How many nucleated cells were present was estimated from reference gene primer amplification. Measured with immunoSEQ multiplex PCR; TCRdb has only the in-frame clones, and not every one. V, J and clone size are taken as reported in that table, and D and trimming were inferred from the DNA itself. The sample carries over 75,000 clones, 70% to 90% recorded once. The germline gives CDR1 LGHDT, CDR2 YNNKEL (reference sequence). The CDR3 contains 14 residues. V shed 4 bases, J shed 6 bases, and the junction held 7 bases outside the gene matches. The V and J genes are TRBV3-1 (or the pseudogene TRBV3-2) and TRBJ1-1; 8 positions match TRBD1. The clonotype originates from a human donor in a cohort sampled during active COVID-19. Specimen: peripheral blood. The CDR3 here is CASSLMDRDAEAFF. DNA of the CDR3: TGTGCCAGCAGCCTGATGGACAGGGACGCTGAAGCTTTCTTT.